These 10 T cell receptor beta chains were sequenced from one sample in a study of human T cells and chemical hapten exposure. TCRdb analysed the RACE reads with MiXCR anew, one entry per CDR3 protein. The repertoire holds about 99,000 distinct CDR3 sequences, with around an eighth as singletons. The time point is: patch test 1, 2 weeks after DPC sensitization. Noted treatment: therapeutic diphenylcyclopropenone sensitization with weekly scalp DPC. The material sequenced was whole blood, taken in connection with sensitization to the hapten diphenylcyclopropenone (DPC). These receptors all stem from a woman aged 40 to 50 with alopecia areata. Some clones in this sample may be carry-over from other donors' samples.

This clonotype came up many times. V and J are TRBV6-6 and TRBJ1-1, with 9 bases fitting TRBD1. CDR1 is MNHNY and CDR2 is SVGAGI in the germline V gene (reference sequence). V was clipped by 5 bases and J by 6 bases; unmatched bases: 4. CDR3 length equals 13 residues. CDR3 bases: TGTGCCAGCAGTCCCACAGGGGGCCCTGAAGCTTTCTTT. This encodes CASSPTGGPEAFF.

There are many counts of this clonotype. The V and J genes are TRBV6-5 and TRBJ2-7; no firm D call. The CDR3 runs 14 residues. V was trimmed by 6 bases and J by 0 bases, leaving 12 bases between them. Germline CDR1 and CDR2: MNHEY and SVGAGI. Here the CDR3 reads CASRRDLNSYEQYF. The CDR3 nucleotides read TGTGCCAGCAGGCGTGACCTAAACTCCTACGAGCAGTACTTC.

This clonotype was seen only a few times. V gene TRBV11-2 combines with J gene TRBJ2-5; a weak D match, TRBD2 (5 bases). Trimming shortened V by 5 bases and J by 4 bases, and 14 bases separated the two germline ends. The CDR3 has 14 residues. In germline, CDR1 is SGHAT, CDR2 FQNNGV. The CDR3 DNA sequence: TGTGCCAGCAGCCTAACTAGGCGGGCAGAGACCCAGTACTTC. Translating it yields CASSLTRRAETQYF.

In DNA, the CDR3 is TGCAGCGTTGGCAAGGTCCGGCGCACAGATACGCAGTATTTT. Protein sequence: CSVGKVRRTDTQYF. V gene TRBV29-1 combines with J gene TRBJ2-3; D gene ambiguous. Germline CDR1 is SQVTM and CDR2 is ANQGSEA. V lost 4 bases to trimming and J lost 1 base, with 12 bases between them. The CDR3 runs 14 residues.

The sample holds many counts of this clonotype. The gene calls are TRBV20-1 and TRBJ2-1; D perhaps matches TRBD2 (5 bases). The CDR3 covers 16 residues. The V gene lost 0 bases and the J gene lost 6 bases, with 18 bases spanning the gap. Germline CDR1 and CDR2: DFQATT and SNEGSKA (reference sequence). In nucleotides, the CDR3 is TGCAGTGCTAGAGATGGGCGGGCCGATGCCATCAATGAGCAGTTCTTC. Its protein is CSARDGRADAINEQFF.

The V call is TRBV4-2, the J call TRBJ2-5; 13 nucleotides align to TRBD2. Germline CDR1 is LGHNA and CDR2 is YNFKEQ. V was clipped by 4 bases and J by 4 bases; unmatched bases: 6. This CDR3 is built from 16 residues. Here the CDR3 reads CASSRATSGGPETQYF. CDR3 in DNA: TGTGCCAGCAGCCGAGCGACTAGCGGGGGGCCAGAGACCCAGTACTTC.

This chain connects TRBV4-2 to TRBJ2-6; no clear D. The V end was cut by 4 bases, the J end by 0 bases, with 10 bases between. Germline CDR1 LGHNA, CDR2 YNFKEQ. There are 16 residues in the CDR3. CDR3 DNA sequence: TGTGCCAGCAGCCCCCGACAAGACTCTGGGGCCAACGTCCTGACTTTC. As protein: CASSPRQDSGANVLTF.

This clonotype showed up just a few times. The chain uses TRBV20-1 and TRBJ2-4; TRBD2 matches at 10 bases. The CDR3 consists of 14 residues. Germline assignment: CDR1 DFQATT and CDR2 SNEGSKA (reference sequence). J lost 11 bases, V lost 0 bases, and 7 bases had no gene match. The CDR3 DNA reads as TGCAGTGCTAGAGACCCTAGCGGGAGTTCCGTTCAGTACTTC. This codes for CSARDPSGSSVQYF.

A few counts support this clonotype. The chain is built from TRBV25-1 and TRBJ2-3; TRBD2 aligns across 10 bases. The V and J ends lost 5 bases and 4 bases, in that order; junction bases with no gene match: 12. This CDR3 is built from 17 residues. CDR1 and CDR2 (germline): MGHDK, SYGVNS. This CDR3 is CASSHPKGAGGADTQYF. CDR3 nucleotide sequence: TGTGCCAGCAGTCACCCTAAAGGAGCGGGAGGGGCAGATACGCAGTATTTT.

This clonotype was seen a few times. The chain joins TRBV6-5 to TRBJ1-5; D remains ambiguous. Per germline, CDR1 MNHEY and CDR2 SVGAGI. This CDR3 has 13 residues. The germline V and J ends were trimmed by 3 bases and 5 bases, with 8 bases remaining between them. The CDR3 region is CASSYSGYQPQHF. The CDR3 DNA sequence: TGTGCCAGCAGTTATAGCGGGTATCAGCCCCAGCATTTT.